A single TCR beta chain is shown here with its context. The antigen remains unidentified. The CDR3 extends over 14 amino acids. Between the trimmed V and J ends, which lost 2 bases and 6 bases, there was a span of 11 bases. CDR1 and CDR2 (germline): DFQATT, SNEGSKA (reference sequence). The sample belongs to a study of blood T cells in healthy people across ages. A second about 6 to 12 cycle PCR used barcoded and J-beta primers. TCRdb independently ran MiXCR on the 5' RACE reads; one entry per CDR3 protein. The repertoire holds roughly 1.5 million distinct CDR3 sequences, 35% to 45% seen once, with 4% in the top ten. There were healthy Caucasian individuals from Russia, aged roughly 6 to 100, serving as donors. Whole-study findings and limits: The CMV status of each donor remained undetermined, and this could have confounded shifts in expanded clonotypes. Diversity estimates drawn from one million T cells were deemed underestimates.

Sequencing used blood. J is TRBJ1-6 and V is TRBV20-1; possible D gene TRBD1, 5 bases. The receptor's source is a young woman in good health. CDR3 loop: CSARRDALNSPLHF. Here the CDR3 DNA reads TGCAGTGCTAGACGGGACGCCCTTAATTCACCCCTCCACTTT.